A single sample gave rise to the 18 T cell receptor beta chains below, sequenced in a study of blood T cells in healthy people across ages. The use of a sample-barcoded 5' primer and a J-beta primer mix characterized a second PCR of about 7 to 12 cycles. TCRdb redid the calling of the 5' RACE reads with MiXCR, one entry per CDR3 protein. In the table there are some 1.1 million distinct CDR3 sequences, less than 45% of which are singletons. What was sequenced was blood. These receptors were collected from a man younger than 35 in good health.

Here the CDR3 DNA reads TGCGCCAGCAGCCACCAGGACAGGGTGCAAACTGAAGCTTTCTTT. It translates to CASSHQDRVQTEAFF. V and J are TRBV5-1 and TRBJ1-1, with 8 nucleotides matching TRBD1. Germline CDR1 reads SGHRS; CDR2 reads YFSETQ. CDR3 length equals 15 residues. V lost 4 bases to trimming and J lost 5 bases; unmatched junction nucleotides: 10.

This clonotype has a single count. This rearrangement joins TRBV11-3 to TRBJ2-1; D not certain. This CDR3 is built from 17 residues. Germline V gene lookup returns CDR1 SGHNT and CDR2 YENEEA. With 1 base removed from V and 7 bases from J, the gap between germline ends came to 20 bases. The CDR3 loop is CASSLGLGYTNGNEQFF. The CDR3, as DNA: TGTGCCAGCAGCTTAGGCCTGGGATACACAAATGGGAATGAGCAGTTCTTC.

As for this clonotype: The junction departs from the called germline gene at one end, perhaps through a read error. The rearrangement links TRBV6-1 to TRBJ2-3; 8 bases line up with TRBD1. Germline-derived CDR1 and CDR2 are MNHNS and SASEGT. The CDR3 sequence is 16 residues long. In nucleotides, the CDR3 is TGTACCAGCAGTGCGGACAGGGTCCGAAGCACAGATACGCAGTATTTT. It encodes CTSSADRVRSTDTQYF.

This clonotype was detected ten times or more. The chain links TRBV7-9 to TRBJ2-5; 8 bases align to TRBD2. Germline V CDR1 and CDR2: SEHNR, FQNEAQ (reference sequence). This CDR3 contains 15 residues. After removal of 1 base from V and 2 bases from J, the junction contained 3 bases not matched to a gene. The chain's CDR3 is CASSLGGTSQETQYF. The DNA for the CDR3 is TGTGCCAGCAGCTTAGGGGGGACTAGTCAAGAGACCCAGTACTTC.

This clonotype was seen at least ten times. The chain employs TRBV5-1 and TRBJ1-1; D not resolved. The CDR3 is 14 amino acids. Per germline, CDR1 SGHRS and CDR2 YFSETQ. V was shortened by 6 bases and J by 2 bases, with 14 bases between the two germline ends. The CDR3 sequence is CASTPKAENTEAFF. The CDR3 nucleotides read TGCGCCAGCACCCCCAAAGCAGAAAACACTGAAGCTTTCTTT. The variable domain in full, completed from reference TRBV5-1 and TRBJ1-1, reads KAGVTQTPRYLIKTRGQQVTLSCSPISGHRSVSWYQQTPGQGLQFLFEYFSETQRNKGNFPGRFSGRQFSNSRSEMNVSTLELGDSALYLCASTPKAENTEAFFGQGTRLTVV.

This clonotype has only a few counts. CDR3 sequence: CSVGTVSYGYTF. CDR3 nucleotide sequence: TGCAGCGTTGGGACAGTCAGCTATGGCTACACCTTC. This rearrangement joins TRBV29-1 to TRBJ1-2; TRBD1 might be the D (6 bases). The V end lost 4 bases, the J end lost 4 bases, and 10 bases lay between the germline ends. The CDR3 runs 12 residues. The germline gives CDR1 SQVTM, CDR2 ANQGSEA.

This clonotype occurred a few times. The chain uses TRBV6-2 or TRBV6-3 and TRBJ1-5; D is possibly TRBD1 (5 bases). V was trimmed by 2 bases and J by 2 bases, leaving 10 bases between them. This CDR3 contains 15 residues. Germline loops: CDR1 MNHEY, CDR2 SVGEGT. As DNA, the CDR3 is TGTGCCAGCAGTTACAGGGACGGCCGCAATCAGCCCCAGCATTTT. Translation gives CASSYRDGRNQPQHF.

The rearrangement uses TRBV24-1 and TRBJ1-2; D is unclear. The CDR3 contains 15 residues. Per the germline V gene, CDR1 is KGHDR and CDR2 is SFDVKD. The V end was cut by 2 bases, the J end by 0 bases, with 9 bases between. DNA of the CDR3: TGTGCCACCAGTGATTCGTGGGCAACTAACTATGGCTACACCTTC. Its protein product is CATSDSWATNYGYTF.

The rearrangement links TRBV20-1 to TRBJ2-1; tentatively, D is TRBD2 (5 bases). The J call is in doubt because the DNA end fits TRBJ2-7 better. The CDR3 runs to 15 residues. The V gene's germline CDR1 is DFQATT and CDR2 SNEGSKA (reference sequence). CDR3 DNA: TGCAGTGCTGCCGCTGGGAGTACGTCCTACAATGAGCAGTACTTC. The encoded protein is CSAAAGSTSYNEQYF.

The sample holds a few counts of this clonotype. CDR3 residues: CAIKESGPGLSEQFF. The CDR3 nucleotides are TGTGCCATCAAGGAAAGCGGGCCCGGGTTGAGTGAGCAGTTCTTC. The rearrangement joins TRBV10-3 to TRBJ2-1, with D tentatively TRBD2 (6 bases). Trimming took off 7 bases at V and 9 bases at J, with 22 bases between the two ends. The germline V gene encodes CDR1 ENHRY and CDR2 SYGVKD. The CDR3 spans 15 residues.

This sequence joins TRBV9 and TRBJ1-5; 9 nucleotides agree with TRBD1. Germline CDR1 SGDLS, CDR2 YYNGEE. The CDR3 is made up of 14 amino acids. J was trimmed by 6 bases and V by 4 bases; bases with no gene match: 5. Written as DNA, the CDR3 is TGTGCCAGCAGCTTAACGGACAGGGGTCAGCCCCAGCATTTT. Its translation: CASSLTDRGQPQHF. The full variable domain, with the rest looked up from reference TRBV9 and TRBJ1-5, is DSGVTQTPKHLITATGQRVTLRCSPRSGDLSVYWYQQSLDQGLQFLIQYYNGEERAKGNILERFSAQQFPDLHSELNLSSLELGDSALYFCASSLTDRGQPQHFGDGTRLSIL.

The chain employs TRBV5-1 and TRBJ2-7; TRBD2 might be the D (5 bases). Looked up from germline, CDR1 is SGHRS and CDR2 is YFSETQ. V lost 2 bases, J lost 0 bases, and 12 bases lay in between. This CDR3 is built from 15 residues. The CDR3 spells CASSFGQSGSYEQYF. The CDR3, as DNA: TGCGCCAGCAGCTTTGGGCAGAGCGGCTCCTACGAGCAGTACTTC. Complete variable domain (other parts from reference TRBV5-1 and TRBJ2-7): KAGVTQTPRYLIKTRGQQVTLSCSPISGHRSVSWYQQTPGQGLQFLFEYFSETQRNKGNFPGRFSGRQFSNSRSEMNVSTLELGDSALYLCASSFGQSGSYEQYFGPGTRLTVT.

The genes are TRBV9 and TRBJ2-1; perhaps D is TRBD1 or TRBD2 (6 bases each). This CDR3 has 14 residues. Germline CDR1 SGDLS, CDR2 YYNGEE. The ends were cut back, 4 bases at V and 3 bases at J, with 11 bases in the middle. CDR3 sequence (DNA): TGTGCCAGCAGCCCGGGGGCAGACTACAATGAGCAGTTCTTC. Translated: CASSPGADYNEQFF.

This clonotype was recorded a few times. The gene calls are TRBV20-1 and TRBJ2-3; D unclear. This CDR3 is built from 13 residues. The V gene lost 5 bases and the J gene lost 2 bases, with 11 bases spanning the gap. Germline V gene lookup returns CDR1 DFQATT and CDR2 SNEGSKA (reference sequence). CDR3 in amino acids: CSAGLADTDTQYF. For the CDR3, the DNA is TGCAGTGCTGGGCTGGCTGACACAGATACGCAGTATTTT.

This clonotype was recorded a few times. This chain links TRBV2 with TRBJ2-4, with D hard to call. V lost 5 bases and J lost 0, with 8 bases in between. CDR3 length: 14 amino acids. CDR1 SNHLY and CDR2 FYNNEI come from the germline V gene. CDR3 in amino acids: CASSTQIAKNIQYF. The CDR3 DNA reads as TGTGCCAGCAGTACGCAAATAGCCAAAAACATTCAGTACTTC. The full variable domain, in which reference TRBV2 and TRBJ2-4 provide the parts outside the CDR3, is EPEVTQTPSHQVTQMGQEVILRCVPISNHLYFYWYRQILGQKVEFLVSFYNNEISEKSEIFDDQFSVERPDGSNFTLKIRSTKLEDSAMYFCASSTQIAKNIQYFGAGTRLSVL.

This clonotype turned up a few times. The CDR3 loop reads CASSTSNWIQETQYF. CDR3 nucleotides: TGTGCCAGCAGTACCTCCAACTGGATACAAGAGACCCAGTACTTC. V usage is TRBV6-2 or TRBV6-3 and J usage is TRBJ2-5; D unclear. Trimming stripped 5 bases from V and 2 bases from J, with 15 bases between. The CDR3 consists of 15 residues. Germline CDR1 reads MNHEY; CDR2 reads SVGEGT.

With respect to this clonotype: One end of the junction does not line up with germline, which may come from a read error. The chain's CDR3 is CASKLVNQAQHF. CDR3 bases: TGTGCCAGCAAACTCGTGAATCAGGCCCAGCATTTT. This chain links TRBV2 with TRBJ1-5; D call uncertain. In germline, CDR1 is SNHLY, CDR2 FYNNEI. The CDR3 runs to 12 residues.

This clonotype was counted between two and nine times. V usage is TRBV20-1 and J usage is TRBJ1-2; D is uncertain. V lost 1 base to trimming and J lost 2 bases, with 11 bases between them. In germline, CDR1 is DFQATT, CDR2 SNEGSKA (reference sequence). The CDR3 spans 14 residues. In DNA form, the CDR3 reads TGCAGTGCTAGAGGGTCCCAAGGAAACTATGGCTACACCTTC. It encodes CSARGSQGNYGYTF.